This is a list of T cell receptor beta chains from one sample in a study of T-cell reconstitution after alpha-beta-depleted transplantation in children. TCRdb fed the PCR reads into MiXCR, producing one record per CDR3 protein. The table lists around 500,000 distinct CDR3 sequences, 23% of them singletons. Sequenced here: PBMCs, mostly from graft donor cells, sampled 360 days after TCRalphabeta/CD19-depleted stem cell transplant. The receptors originated from a boy in the first two years of life who had a stem cell transplant for acute myeloid leukemia, so the T cells may come from the graft donor. Both conserved end residues are trimmed from each CDR3. Fields, in order: J gene, V gene, CDR3 protein.

J: TRBJ2-2
V: TRBV5-6
CDR3: ASSLNAGLRNTGELF

J: TRBJ2-5
V: TRBV5-1
CDR3: ASSLNPPIQETQY

J: TRBJ2-1
V: TRBV20-1
CDR3: SARVRGQVGNEQF

J: TRBJ2-3
V: TRBV7-2
CDR3: ASSLGGMTSTDTQY

J: TRBJ2-7
V: TRBV12-3/TRBV12-4
CDR3: ASSFGDGSYEQY

J: TRBJ2-6
V: TRBV9
CDR3: ASSVDRGRSGANVLT

J: TRBJ2-5
V: TRBV12-3/TRBV12-4
CDR3: ASSSSGEVTQY

J: TRBJ2-7
V: TRBV18
CDR3: ASSPTRGTYEQY

J: TRBJ2-7
V: TRBV20-1
CDR3: SARDRSGAYEQY

J: TRBJ2-1
V: TRBV6-1
CDR3: ASNEGGGAWEQF

J: TRBJ2-5
V: TRBV5-4
CDR3: ASSLDSFVETQY

J: TRBJ2-1
V: TRBV29-1
CDR3: SAEGGNPYNEQF

J: TRBJ2-1
V: TRBV24-1
CDR3: ATAGSSYNEQF

J: TRBJ2-5
V: TRBV6-1
CDR3: ASKVVGGVWETQY

J: TRBJ2-5
V: TRBV20-1
CDR3: SAGLAGEETQY

J: TRBJ2-5
V: TRBV2
CDR3: ATRYREKETQY

J: TRBJ1-3
V: TRBV12-3/TRBV12-4
CDR3: ASRHQGASSGNTIY

J: TRBJ2-7
V: TRBV7-2
CDR3: ASSFPGSREQY

J: TRBJ2-5
V: TRBV5-4
CDR3: ASSLASRQQETQY

J: TRBJ2-7
V: TRBV11-2
CDR3: ASSSLGNSIAGAGLWEQY

J: TRBJ2-7
V: TRBV13
CDR3: ASSLGRGVDYEQY

J: TRBJ2-1
V: TRBV7-3
CDR3: ASSTGGYGNEQF

J: TRBJ2-4
V: TRBV18
CDR3: ASSPIPVTGIKNIQY

J: TRBJ1-5
V: TRBV2
CDR3: ASSEWQGVNQPQH

J: TRBJ1-4
V: TRBV29-1
CDR3: SVEGNDGREKLF

J: TRBJ1-5
V: TRBV20-1
CDR3: SARGGARPYSNQPQH

J: TRBJ1-1
V: TRBV7-2
CDR3: ASSFTGTWTEAF